This entry lists 7 T cell receptor beta chains sequenced from one sample in a study of T-cell memory formation after mild COVID-19. MiXCR was run by TCRdb on the 5' RACE reads, yielding one entry per CDR3 protein. Of about 560,000 distinct CDR3 sequences listed, approximately 21% are singletons. Material for sequencing was PBMCs or a T cell subset sorted from them (not recorded which). These receptors all stem from an adult woman who had mild COVID-19 (a few samples of this study predate the infection). Cell type and time point are not known.

The V gene is TRBV29-1, the J gene TRBJ1-1; perhaps TRBD1 as D (6 bases). The CDR3 is made up of 15 amino acids. CDR1 is SQVTM and CDR2 is ANQGSEA in the germline V gene. Trimming shortened V by 5 bases and J by 4 bases, and 20 bases separated the two germline ends. In DNA form, the CDR3 reads TGCAGCGTTCAAGCGGGGGCAAGTATTGGCACTGAAGCTTTCTTT. Amino acid sequence: CSVQAGASIGTEAFF.

The chain is built from TRBV7-8 and TRBJ2-5, with 9 positions matching TRBD2. V was pared by 4 bases and J by 5 bases, with 11 bases of the junction left unmatched. The V gene's germline CDR1 is SGHVS and CDR2 FQNEAQ. The CDR3 is 16 amino acids. This CDR3 reads CASSSTGGGVAETQYF. The DNA for the CDR3 is TGTGCCAGCAGCTCCACTGGCGGGGGGGTCGCCGAGACCCAGTACTTC.

This clonotype was counted a few times. The chain combines TRBV7-9 with TRBJ2-1; 7 nucleotides match TRBD1. This CDR3 region has 13 residues. In germline, CDR1 is SEHNR, CDR2 FQNEAQ (reference sequence). Trimming removed 5 bases from V and 7 bases from J; junction bases left unmatched: 5. CDR3 residues: CASSGGQLNEQFF. The CDR3 nucleotides read TGTGCCAGCAGCGGGGGACAGTTAAATGAGCAGTTCTTC.

The chain couples TRBV18 to TRBJ1-2; 10 nucleotides agree with TRBD1. Germline lookup yields CDR1 KGHSH and CDR2 LQKENI. V lost 0 bases to trimming and J lost 8 bases; unmatched junction nucleotides: 9. The CDR3 sequence is 16 residues long. Here the CDR3 DNA reads TGTGCCAGCTCACCACCCCGATTGGACAGGGGGTACGGCTACACCTTC. This codes for CASSPPRLDRGYGYTF.

This clonotype has just a few counts. The chain carries TRBV12-3 or TRBV12-4 and TRBJ2-5, with TRBD1 matching 7 bases. The ends lost 6 bases at V and 7 bases at J; junction bases unmatched: 17. The CDR3 has 16 residues. CDR3 bases: TGTGCCAGCAGCCGGAGCGAAACAGGGGTATTGGGGACCCAGTACTTC. This translates into CASSRSETGVLGTQYF.

This clonotype was counted a few times. The rearrangement links TRBV29-1 to TRBJ2-2; 12 positions agree with TRBD2. Germline trimming cut 7 bases from V and 6 bases from J; bases unmatched to any gene: 9. This CDR3 is built from 15 residues. Germline V gene lookup returns CDR1 SQVTM and CDR2 ANQGSEA. For the CDR3, the DNA is TGCAGCGCATCGACTAGCGGGGGCCTGGCCGGGGAGCTGTTTTTT. It codes for CSASTSGGLAGELFF.

This clonotype was picked up a small number of times. V gene TRBV12-3 or TRBV12-4 combines with J gene TRBJ2-7; TRBD1 might be the D (6 bases). CDR3 length equals 13 residues. The V and J ends lost 4 bases and 4 bases respectively, with 11 bases between them. The CDR3 DNA sequence: TGTGCCAGCAGTTCAGGGGCCGTTTACGAGCAGTACTTC. It codes for CASSSGAVYEQYF.